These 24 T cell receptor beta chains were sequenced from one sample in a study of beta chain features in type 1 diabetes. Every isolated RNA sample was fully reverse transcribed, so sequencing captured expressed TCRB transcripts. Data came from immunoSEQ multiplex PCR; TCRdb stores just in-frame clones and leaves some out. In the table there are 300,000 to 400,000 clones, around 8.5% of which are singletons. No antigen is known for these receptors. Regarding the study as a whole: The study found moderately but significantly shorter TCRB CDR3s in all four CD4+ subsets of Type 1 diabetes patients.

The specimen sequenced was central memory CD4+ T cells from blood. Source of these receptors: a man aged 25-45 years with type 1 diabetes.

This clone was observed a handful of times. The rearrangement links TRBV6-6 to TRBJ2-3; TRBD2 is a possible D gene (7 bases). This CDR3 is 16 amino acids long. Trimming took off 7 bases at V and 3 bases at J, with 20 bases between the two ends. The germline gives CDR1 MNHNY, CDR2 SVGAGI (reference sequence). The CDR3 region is CASIDGRGGPTDTQYF. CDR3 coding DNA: TGTGCCAGCATAGATGGAAGGGGGGGGCCTACAGATACGCAGTATTTT.

CDR3 region: CASSQGWGKGQPQHF. CDR3 sequence (DNA): TGCGCCAGCAGCCAAGGGTGGGGGAAAGGTCAGCCCCAGCATTTT. The V and J genes are TRBV5-1 and TRBJ1-5, with D possibly matching TRBD1 (5 bases). The CDR3 runs to 15 residues. The V gene's germline CDR1 is SGHRS and CDR2 YFSETQ. V gave up 4 bases and J gave up 6 bases, with 17 bases separating them.

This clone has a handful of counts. This CDR3 reads CAISDEDATDTQYF. The CDR3 bases are TGTGCCATCAGTGATGAGGACGCCACAGATACGCAGTATTTT. The chain links TRBV10-3 to TRBJ2-3; D is unclear. This CDR3 comprises 14 residues. The V gene lost 3 bases and the J gene lost 2 bases, with 9 bases spanning the gap. Germline CDR1 is ENHRY and CDR2 is SYGVKD.

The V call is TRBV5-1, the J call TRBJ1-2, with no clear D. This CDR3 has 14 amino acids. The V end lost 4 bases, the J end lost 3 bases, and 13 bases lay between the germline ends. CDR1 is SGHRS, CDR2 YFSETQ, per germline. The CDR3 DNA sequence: TGCGCCAGCAGCCCTGCCGACATCTACTATGGCTACACCTTC. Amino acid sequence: CASSPADIYYGYTF.

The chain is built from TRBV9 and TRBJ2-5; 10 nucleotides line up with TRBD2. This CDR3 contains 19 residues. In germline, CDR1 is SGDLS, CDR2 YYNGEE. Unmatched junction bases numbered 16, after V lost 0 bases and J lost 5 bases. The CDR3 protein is CASSVAPAGGPGETETQYF. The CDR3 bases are TGTGCCAGCAGCGTAGCCCCAGCGGGGGGGCCTGGGGAGACTGAGACCCAGTACTTC.

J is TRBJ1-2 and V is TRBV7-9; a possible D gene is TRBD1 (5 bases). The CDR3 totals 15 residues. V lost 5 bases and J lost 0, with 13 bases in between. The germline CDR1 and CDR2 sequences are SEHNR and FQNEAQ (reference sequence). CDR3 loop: CASSPMGGANYGYTF. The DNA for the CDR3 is TGTGCCAGCAGCCCCATGGGGGGAGCTAACTATGGCTACACCTTC.

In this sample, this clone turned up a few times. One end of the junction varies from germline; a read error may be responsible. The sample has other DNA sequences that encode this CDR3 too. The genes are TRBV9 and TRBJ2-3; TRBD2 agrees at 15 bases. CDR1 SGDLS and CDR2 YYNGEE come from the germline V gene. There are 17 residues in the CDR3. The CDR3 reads CASSFGLAGGQGDTQYF. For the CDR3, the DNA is TGCGCCAGCAGCTTCGGACTAGCGGGGGGGCAGGGAGATACGCAGTATTTT. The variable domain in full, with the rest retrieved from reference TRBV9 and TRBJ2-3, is DSGVTQTPKHLITATGQRVTLRCSPRSGDLSVYWYQQSLDQGLQFLIQYYNGEERAKGNILERFSAQQFPDLHSELNLSSLELGDSALYFCASSFGLAGGQGDTQYFGPGTRLTVL.

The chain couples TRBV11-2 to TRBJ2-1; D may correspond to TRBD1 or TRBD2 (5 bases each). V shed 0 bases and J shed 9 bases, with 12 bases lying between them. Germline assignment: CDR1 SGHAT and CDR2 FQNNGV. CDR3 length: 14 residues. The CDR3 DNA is TGTGCCAGCAGCTTAGATCGACAGAGGGGTGAGCAGTTCTTC. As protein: CASSLDRQRGEQFF.

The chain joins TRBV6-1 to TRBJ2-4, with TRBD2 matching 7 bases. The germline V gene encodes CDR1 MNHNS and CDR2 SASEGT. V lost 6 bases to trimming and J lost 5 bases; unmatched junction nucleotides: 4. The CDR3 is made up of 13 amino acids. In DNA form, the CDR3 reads TGTGCCAGCAGGTGGGACTACCAAAACATTCAGTACTTC. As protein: CASRWDYQNIQYF.

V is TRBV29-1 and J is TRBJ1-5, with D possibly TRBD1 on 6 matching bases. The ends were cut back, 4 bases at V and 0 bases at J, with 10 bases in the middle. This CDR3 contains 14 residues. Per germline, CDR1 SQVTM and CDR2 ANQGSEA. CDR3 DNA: TGCAGCGTTGCCGACAGGAATAGCAATCAGCCCCAGCATTTT. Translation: CSVADRNSNQPQHF.

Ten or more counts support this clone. CDR3: CASSPGLAGHHTQYF. CDR3 nucleotide sequence: TGTGCCAGCAGCCCGGGACTAGCGGGCCACCATACGCAGTATTTT. This chain links TRBV11-3 with TRBJ2-3, with 12 nucleotides matching TRBD2. In germline, CDR1 is SGHNT, CDR2 YENEEA. The ends lost 5 bases at V and 7 bases at J; junction bases unmatched: 7. The CDR3 consists of 15 residues.

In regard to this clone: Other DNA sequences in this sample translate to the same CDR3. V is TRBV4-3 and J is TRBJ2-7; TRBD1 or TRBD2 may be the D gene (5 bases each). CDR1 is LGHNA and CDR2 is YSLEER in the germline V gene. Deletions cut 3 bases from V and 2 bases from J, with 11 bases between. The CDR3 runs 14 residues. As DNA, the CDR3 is TGCGCCAGCAGCCAGGACCCGGGGCCCTACGAGCAGTACTTC. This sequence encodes CASSQDPGPYEQYF.

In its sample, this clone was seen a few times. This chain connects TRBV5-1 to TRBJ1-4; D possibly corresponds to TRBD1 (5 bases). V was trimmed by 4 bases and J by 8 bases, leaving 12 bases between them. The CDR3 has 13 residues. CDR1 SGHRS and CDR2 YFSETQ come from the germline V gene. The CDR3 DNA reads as TGCGCCAGCAGCGTGGGGACGGAAGAAAAACTGTTTTTT. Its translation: CASSVGTEEKLFF.

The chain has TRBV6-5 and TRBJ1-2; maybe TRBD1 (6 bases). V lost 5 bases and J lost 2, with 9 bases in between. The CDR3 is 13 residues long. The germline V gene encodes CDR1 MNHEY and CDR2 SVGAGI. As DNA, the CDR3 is TGTGCCAGCAGTGCCGACAGGAACTATGGCTACACCTTC. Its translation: CASSADRNYGYTF.

The CDR3 bases are TGTGCCAGCACCCCGAACGGGGACACTGAAGCTTTCTTT. Protein: CASTPNGDTEAFF. This chain links TRBV2 with TRBJ1-1; D uncertain. This CDR3 region has 13 residues. V lost 7 bases and J lost 3, with 12 bases in between. Germline CDR1 reads SNHLY; CDR2 reads FYNNEI.

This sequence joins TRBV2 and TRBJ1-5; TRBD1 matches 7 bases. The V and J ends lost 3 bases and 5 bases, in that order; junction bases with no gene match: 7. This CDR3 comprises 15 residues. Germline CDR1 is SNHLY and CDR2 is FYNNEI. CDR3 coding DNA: TGTGCCAGCAGTGAGGGTGGGACAGTCGATCAGCCCCAGCATTTT. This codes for CASSEGGTVDQPQHF.

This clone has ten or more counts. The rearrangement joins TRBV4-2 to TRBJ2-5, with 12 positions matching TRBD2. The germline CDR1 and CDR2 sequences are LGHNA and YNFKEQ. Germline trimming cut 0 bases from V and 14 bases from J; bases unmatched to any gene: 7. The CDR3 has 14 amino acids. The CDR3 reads CASSQDLAGGLSYF. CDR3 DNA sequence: TGTGCCAGCAGCCAAGACCTAGCGGGGGGGCTAAGTTACTTC.

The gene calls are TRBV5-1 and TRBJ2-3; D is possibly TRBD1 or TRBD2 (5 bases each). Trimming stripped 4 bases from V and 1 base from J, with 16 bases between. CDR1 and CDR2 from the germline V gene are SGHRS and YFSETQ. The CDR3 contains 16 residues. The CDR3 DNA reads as TGCGCCAGCAGCCCCGGGATGAGGGGAGGCACAGATACGCAGTATTTT. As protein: CASSPGMRGGTDTQYF.

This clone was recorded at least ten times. The CDR3: CASRRTVSGNTIYF. In DNA, the CDR3 is TGTGCCAGCAGAAGGACAGTCTCTGGAAACACCATATATTTT. The rearrangement links TRBV6-5 to TRBJ1-3; a weak D match, TRBD1 (6 bases). There are 14 residues in the CDR3. Germline V gene data show CDR1 as MNHEY and CDR2 as SVGAGI. V was cut by 6 bases and J by 0 bases, with 9 bases left in between.

The CDR3 nucleotides read TGTGCCACTCTTTCGGACAGGGGCTACGAGCAGTACTTC. This translates into CATLSDRGYEQYF. V gene TRBV6-5 combines with J gene TRBJ2-7; TRBD1 matches 9 bases. V shed 10 bases and J 3 bases; nucleotides not matched to a gene: 7. The germline V gene encodes CDR1 MNHEY and CDR2 SVGAGI. This CDR3 spans 13 amino acids.

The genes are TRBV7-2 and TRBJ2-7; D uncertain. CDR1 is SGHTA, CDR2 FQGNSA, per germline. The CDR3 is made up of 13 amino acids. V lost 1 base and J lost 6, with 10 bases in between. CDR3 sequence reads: CASSLDYSPEQYF. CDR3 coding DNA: TGTGCCAGCAGCTTAGATTACAGTCCCGAGCAGTACTTC.

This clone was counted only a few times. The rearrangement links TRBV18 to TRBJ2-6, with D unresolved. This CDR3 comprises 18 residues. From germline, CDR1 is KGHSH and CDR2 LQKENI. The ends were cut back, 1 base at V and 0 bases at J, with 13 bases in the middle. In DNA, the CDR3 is TGTGCCAGCTCACCACAGGGTACGGGTCACTCTGGGGCCAACGTCCTGACTTTC. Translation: CASSPQGTGHSGANVLTF.

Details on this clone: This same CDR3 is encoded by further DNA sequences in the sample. The CDR3 DNA reads as TGCGCCAGCAGCGTAGGACAGGGACCTAATCAGCCCCAGCATTTT. Its translation: CASSVGQGPNQPQHF. The rearrangement uses TRBV5-1 and TRBJ1-5; 8 nucleotides align to TRBD1. Germline V CDR1 and CDR2: SGHRS, YFSETQ. The CDR3 spans 15 residues. Trimming removed 4 bases from V and 4 bases from J; junction bases left unmatched: 7.

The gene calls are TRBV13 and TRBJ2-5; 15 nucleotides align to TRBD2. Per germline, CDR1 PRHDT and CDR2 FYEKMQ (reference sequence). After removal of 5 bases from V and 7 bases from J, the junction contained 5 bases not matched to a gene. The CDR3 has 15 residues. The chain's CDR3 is CASSPRTSGGVTQYF. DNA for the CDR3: TGTGCCAGCAGCCCACGGACTAGCGGGGGGGTGACCCAGTACTTC.